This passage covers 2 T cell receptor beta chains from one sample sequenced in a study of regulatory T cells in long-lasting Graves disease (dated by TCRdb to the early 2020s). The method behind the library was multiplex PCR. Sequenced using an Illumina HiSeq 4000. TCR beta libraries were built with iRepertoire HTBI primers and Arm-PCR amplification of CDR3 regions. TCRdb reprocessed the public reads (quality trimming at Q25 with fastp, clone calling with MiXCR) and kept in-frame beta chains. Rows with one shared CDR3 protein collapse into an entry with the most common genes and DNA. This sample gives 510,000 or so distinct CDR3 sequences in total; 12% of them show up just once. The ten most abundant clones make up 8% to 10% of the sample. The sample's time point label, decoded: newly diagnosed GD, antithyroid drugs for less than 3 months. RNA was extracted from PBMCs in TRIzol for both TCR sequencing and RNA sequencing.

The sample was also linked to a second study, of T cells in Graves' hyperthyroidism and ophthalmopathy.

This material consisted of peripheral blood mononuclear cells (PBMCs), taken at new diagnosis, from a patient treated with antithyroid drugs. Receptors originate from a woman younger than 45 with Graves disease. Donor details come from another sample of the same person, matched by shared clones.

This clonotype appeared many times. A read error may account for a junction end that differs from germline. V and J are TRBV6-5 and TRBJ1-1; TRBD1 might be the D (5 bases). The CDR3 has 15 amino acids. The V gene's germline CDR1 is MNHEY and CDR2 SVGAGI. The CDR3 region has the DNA TGTGCCAGTAGTTCACGGGGCCGAATGAACACTGAAGCTTTCTTT. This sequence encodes CASSSRGRMNTEAFF.

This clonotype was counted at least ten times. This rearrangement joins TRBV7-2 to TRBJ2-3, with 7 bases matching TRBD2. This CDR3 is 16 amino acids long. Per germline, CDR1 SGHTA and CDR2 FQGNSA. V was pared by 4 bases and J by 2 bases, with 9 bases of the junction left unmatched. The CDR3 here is CASSYSDSGDTDTQYF. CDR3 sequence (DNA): TGTGCCAGCAGCTACTCCGACAGCGGGGACACAGATACGCAGTATTTT.